This T cell receptor beta chain was recovered during a study of regulatory T cells in long-lasting Graves disease. iRepertoire HTBI primers and Arm-PCR of CDR3 regions built TCR beta libraries. TCRdb ran MiXCR on the multiplex PCR reads and lists one entry per CDR3 protein. In the table there are 400,000 to 450,000 distinct CDR3 sequences, about a quarter of which are singletons. Time point specified: persistent/refractory GD, antithyroid drugs over 5 years with positive TRAb. From RNA extracted from PBMCs, the TCR library was made. Trimming removed 1 base from V and 8 bases from J, with 5 bases in between. Looked up from germline, CDR1 is MGHRA and CDR2 is YSYEKL. This CDR3 is 12 amino acids long.

The sequence was collected from a female donor with Graves disease. V and J are TRBV4-1 and TRBJ1-4, with unresolved D. Sequences were derived from peripheral blood mononuclear cells (PBMCs), sampled when the disease was refractory, from a patient treated with antithyroid drugs. The CDR3 DNA follows: TGCGCCAGCAGCCAAGTCTCGGAAAAACTGTTTTTT. Its protein product is CASSQVSEKLFF.